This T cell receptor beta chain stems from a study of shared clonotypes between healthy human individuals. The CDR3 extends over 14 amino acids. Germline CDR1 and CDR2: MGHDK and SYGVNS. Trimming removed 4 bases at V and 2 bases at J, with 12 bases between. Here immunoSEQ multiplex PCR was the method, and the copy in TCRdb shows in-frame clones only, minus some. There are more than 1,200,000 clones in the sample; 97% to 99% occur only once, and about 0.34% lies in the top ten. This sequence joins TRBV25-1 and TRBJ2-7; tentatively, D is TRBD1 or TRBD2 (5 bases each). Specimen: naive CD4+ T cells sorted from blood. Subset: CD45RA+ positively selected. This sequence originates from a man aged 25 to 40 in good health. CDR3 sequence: CASSVPGPTYEQYF. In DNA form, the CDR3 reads TGTGCCAGCAGTGTGCCGGGACCCACCTACGAGCAGTACTTC.